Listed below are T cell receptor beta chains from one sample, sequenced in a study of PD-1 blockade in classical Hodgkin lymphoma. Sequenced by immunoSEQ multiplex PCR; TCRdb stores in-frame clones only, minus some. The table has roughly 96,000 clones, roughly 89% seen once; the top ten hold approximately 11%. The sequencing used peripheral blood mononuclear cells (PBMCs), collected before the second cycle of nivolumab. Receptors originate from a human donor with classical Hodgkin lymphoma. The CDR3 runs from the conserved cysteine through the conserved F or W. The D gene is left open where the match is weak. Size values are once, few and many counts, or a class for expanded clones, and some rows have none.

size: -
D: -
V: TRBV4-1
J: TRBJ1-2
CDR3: CASSPTRQINYGYTF
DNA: TGCGCCAGCAGCCCTACGCGGCAGATTAACTATGGCTACACCTTC

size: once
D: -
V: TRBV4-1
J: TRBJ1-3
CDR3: CASSLATGDSGNTIYF
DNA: TGCGCCAGCAGCCTAGCCACAGGCGACTCTGGAAACACCATATATTTT

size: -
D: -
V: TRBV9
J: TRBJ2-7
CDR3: CASSVFDSRYEQYF
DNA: TGTGCCAGCAGCGTATTCGACAGCCGGTACGAGCAGTACTTC

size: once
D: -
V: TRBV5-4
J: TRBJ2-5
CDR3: CASSLLPGETQYF
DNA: TGTGCCAGCAGCTTGTTGCCAGGGGAGACCCAGTACTTC

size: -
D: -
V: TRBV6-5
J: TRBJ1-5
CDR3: CASIYYVGYNQPQHF
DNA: TGTGCCAGCATTTACTATGTGGGGTATAATCAGCCCCAGCATTTT

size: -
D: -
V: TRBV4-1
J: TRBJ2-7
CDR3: CASSPQTGPRSYEQYF
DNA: TGCGCCAGCAGCCCCCAGACCGGGCCGAGGTCCTACGAGCAGTACTTC

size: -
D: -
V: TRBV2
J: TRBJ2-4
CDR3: CASSERWTDARGF
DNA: TGTGCCAGCAGTGAAAGATGGACGGACGCTCGAGGCTTC

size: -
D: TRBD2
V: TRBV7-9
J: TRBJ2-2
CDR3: CASSLARGANTGELFF
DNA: TGTGCCAGCAGCTTAGCGCGGGGGGCCAACACCGGGGAGCTGTTTTTT

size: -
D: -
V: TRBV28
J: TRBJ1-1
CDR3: CASSLSQGGTEAFF
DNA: TGTGCCAGCAGTTTATCACAGGGAGGAACTGAAGCTTTCTTT

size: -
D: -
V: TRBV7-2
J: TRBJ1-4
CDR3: CASSLWGDPNEKLFF
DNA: TGTGCCAGCAGCTTATGGGGGGACCCAAATGAAAAACTGTTTTTT

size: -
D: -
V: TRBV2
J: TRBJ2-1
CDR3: CASMGPPEQFF
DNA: TGTGCCAGCATGGGTCCCCCTGAGCAGTTCTTC

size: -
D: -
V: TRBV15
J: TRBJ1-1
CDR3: CATSRSHRKMNTEAFF
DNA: TGTGCCACCAGCAGATCCCACAGGAAAATGAACACTGAAGCTTTCTTT